This T cell receptor beta chain was captured by sequencing in a study of shared clonotypes between healthy human individuals. Here immunoSEQ multiplex PCR was the method, and the copy in TCRdb shows in-frame clones only, minus some. The sample records 950,000 to 1,200,000 clones, roughly 77% being singletons. This clonotype was obtained from a man younger than 35 in good health. Some clones in this sample may be carry-over from other donors' samples. The sequencing input was memory CD4+ T cells from PBMCs. Subset specified: CD45RA-negative fraction.

CDR3 nucleotide sequence: TGCGCCAGCAGCGTACAGGGTGAAGGCTACACCTTC. Translating it yields CASSVQGEGYTF. The V and J genes are TRBV5-1 and TRBJ1-2; possibly TRBD1 for D (6 bases). Between the trimmed V and J ends, which lost 4 bases and 8 bases, there was a span of 12 bases. This CDR3 has 12 amino acids. Germline CDR1 SGHRS, CDR2 YFSETQ.